The clone carrying this TCR beta chain showed up just a few times. The antigen remains unidentified. The entry originates in a study of read filtering for tumor transcriptome and immune sequencing. Across the study: After DNase treatment, RNA was made into whole-transcriptome libraries. IR-seq gave about 3.5 to 10.27 million TCR reads per sample; RNA-seq gave about 80 to 1273.

Notes on the study in general: Single-read clonotypes: about 81.9% of IR-seq clonotypes (around 3.6% of reads), 65% to 75% of RNA-seq clonotypes (44.6% of reads).

The germline V gene encodes CDR1 ENHRY and CDR2 SYGVKD. Trimming cost V 1 base and J 5 bases, with 9 bases left between them. The CDR3 spans 13 residues. The library was built from roughly 400 ng RNA with molecular barcoded adaptors for alpha/delta and beta/gamma chains. One entry per CDR3 protein results from TCRdb running MiXCR on the reads. Of about 24,000 distinct CDR3 sequences in the sample, about 20% are singletons; the top ten hold more than 45%. V gene TRBV10-3 combines with J gene TRBJ2-7, with D possibly TRBD2 on 6 matching bases. The source is a donor at least 40 years old with multiple myeloma. The sequencing input was a population of CD138-negative cells sorted from bone marrow. The CDR3 nucleotides are TGTGCCATCAGTGAGTGGTCGGGGGACGAGCAGTACTTC. Translation: CAISEWSGDEQYF.